This TCR beta chain comes out of a study of breast tumors, draining lymph nodes, adjacent tissues. Overall study results and limits: Tumor T cell lymph node origin was a supported hypothesis, not proven.

TCRdb independently ran MiXCR on the multiplex PCR reads; one entry per CDR3 protein. This table has 190,000 or so distinct CDR3 sequences, approximately 31% appearing once. The lymph nodes were axillary draining lymph nodes from breast cancer patients. In its sample, this clonotype was seen a few times. Its matching antigen is unknown. Trimming took 5 bases from V and 9 from J; bases not matched to a gene: 15. This CDR3 is built from 16 residues. The germline gives CDR1 LGHNA, CDR2 YNFKEQ. This chain connects TRBV4-2 to TRBJ2-1; 8 bases are a match to TRBD2. This TCR derives from a female donor with breast cancer. Some clones in this sample may be carry-over from other donors' samples. The sample taken for sequencing was axillary lymph node tissue. CDR3 bases: TGTGCCAGCAGCTCAAGTGTGGGCCGGGGGGGGGGTGAGCAGTTCTTC. This encodes CASSSSVGRGGGEQFF.